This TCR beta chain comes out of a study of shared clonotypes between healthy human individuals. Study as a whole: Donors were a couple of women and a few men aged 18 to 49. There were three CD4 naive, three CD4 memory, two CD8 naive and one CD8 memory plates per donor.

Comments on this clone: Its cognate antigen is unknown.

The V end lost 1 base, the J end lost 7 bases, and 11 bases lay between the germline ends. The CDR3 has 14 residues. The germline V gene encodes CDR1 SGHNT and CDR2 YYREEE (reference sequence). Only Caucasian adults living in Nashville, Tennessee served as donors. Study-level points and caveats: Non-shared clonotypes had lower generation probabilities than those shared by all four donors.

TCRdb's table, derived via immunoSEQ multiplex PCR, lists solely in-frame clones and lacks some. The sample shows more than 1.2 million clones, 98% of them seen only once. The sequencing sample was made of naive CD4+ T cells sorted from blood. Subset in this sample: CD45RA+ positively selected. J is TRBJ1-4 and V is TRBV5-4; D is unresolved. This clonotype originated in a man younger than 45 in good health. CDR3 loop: CASSLYGFGEKLFF. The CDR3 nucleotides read TGTGCCAGCAGCTTGTACGGCTTCGGTGAAAAACTGTTTTTT.